The subject of this entry is one T cell receptor (beta chain). What it binds is unknown. The sample is drawn from a study of shared clonotypes between healthy human individuals. At the level of the study: Plates per donor: three CD4 naive, three CD4 memory, two CD8 naive, one CD8 memory. Study results and caveats: Shared clonotypes: roughly 5% naive CD4, around 3.5% naive CD8, less than 2.5% memory CD4, 0.4% to 0.5% memory CD8. Since donors were few, the genetic and exposure-history diversity represented was limited.

Genomic DNA per cell subset filled all wells of several immunoSEQ plates. Sequenced by immunoSEQ multiplex PCR; TCRdb stores in-frame clones only, minus some. The data show more than 550,000 clones, about 92% seen once. This CDR3 contains 15 residues. The germline CDR1 and CDR2 sequences are SGHVS and FQNEAQ. V shed 8 bases and J shed 3 bases, with 20 bases lying between them. The chain has TRBV7-8 and TRBJ2-7, with a tentative D call TRBD1 (7 bases). Sequencing was done on a sample of memory CD8+ T cells from PBMCs. Documented subset: CD45RO+ cells pooled with CCR7-negative TemRA cells. This receptor was identified in a man aged 18-30 years in good health. Some clones in this sample may be carry-over from other donors' samples. Here the CDR3 DNA reads TGTGCCAGCTCCCGGGGGACAGAACCCTACTACGAGCAGTACTTC. Its translation is CASSRGTEPYYEQYF.